This T cell receptor (beta chain) was recorded in a study of early T cells in non-severe SARS-CoV-2 infection (dated by TCRdb to about 2021). Regarding the study in general: Because TCR sequencing was done on bulk RNA from unsorted whole blood, the alpha and beta chains could not be paired. General conclusions and limits of the study: VDJdb matching was skewed toward anti-spike CD8 responses, so virus-specific expansions were likely underestimated and private and CD4 specificities were missed.

Set within a cohort of healthcare workers in London, UK, this nested case-control study involved weekly PCR testing of nasopharyngeal swabs along with blood sampling. Between 23 and 31 March 2020, the week of the UK lockdown, healthcare workers were enrolled and then followed up weekly for as long as 16 weeks. This clonotype was observed many times. Its antigen remains unidentified. No per-base quality is available; no much larger clone lies one base away. The library relied on 5' RACE. Sequencing took place on a NextSeq 500. Unique molecular identifiers were attached to individual cDNA molecules in the TCR library protocol so that sequencing error and PCR bias could be corrected. TCR alpha and beta chains were both sequenced, and the abundances of alpha and beta sequences in each sample were closely correlated with each other. The original methods were these. V gene, J gene and CDR3 annotation of TCR sequences was performed with Decombinator V4. TCRs were defined as expanded if a significant change between any two time points was detected under a Poisson model with p below 0.0001. TCR abundances were normalised to the total number of TCRs sequenced per sample and were expressed as counts per million. TRAV1-2 paired with TRAJ12, TRAJ20 or TRAJ33 defined MAIT TCRs, while TRAV10 paired with TRAJ18 defined iNKT TCRs. VDJdb, accessed 1 November 2021, was searched for CMV, EBV and SARS-CoV-2 annotated TCRs, excluding TCRs annotated for multiple antigens. TCRdb passed the public sequencing reads through fastp at Q25 and MiXCR, retaining productive beta sequences. Under each unique CDR3 protein, matching rows form one entry showing the most common genes and DNA. These V and J calls rely on TCRdb rather than the paper's analysis. This sample comprises tens of thousands of distinct CDR3 sequences, 4.5% to 7.5% of them detected only once. The leading ten clones occupy 3% to 3.5% of the sample.

Its CDR3 holds 16 amino acids, cysteine through phenylalanine. The CDR3 DNA has 48 bases and is translated from base 1. The germline V and J ends show losses of 3 bases and 8 bases respectively, and no gene match explains 12 bases of the junction. From a lookup of the germline V gene, CDR1 and CDR2 are SGHRS and YFSETQ. The chain is assembled from TRBV5-1 and TRBJ2-1; 9 junctional bases match TRBD1. Sample: whole blood, taken at baseline. The TCR comes from an adult who was a healthcare worker with PCR-confirmed SARS-CoV-2 infection or an uninfected control (not recorded which). CDR3 reads: CASSSSVGQGIDEQFF. The DNA sequence is TGCGCCAGCAGCTCGTCGGTCGGACAGGGGATCGATGAGCAGTTCTTC.